The 25 T cell receptor beta chains below come from one sample, sequenced in a study of control samples from healthy donors and cancer patients. Clones were sequenced by immunoSEQ multiplex PCR, and TCRdb holds only the in-frame ones, with some missing. This sample has fewer than 200,000 clones, with around 88% found just once. Sequencing was performed on blood. The receptors originated from a young woman in good health.

V is TRBV24-1 and J is TRBJ2-3, with D unresolved. The CDR3 consists of 13 residues. CDR1 is KGHDR and CDR2 is SFDVKD in the germline V gene. V dropped 2 bases and J dropped 2 bases, with 4 bases sitting between them. DNA of the CDR3: TGTGCCACCAGTGATTCATCCACAGATACGCAGTATTTT. Translated, it gives CATSDSSTDTQYF.

This clone turned up a few times. The chain is built from TRBV4-2 and TRBJ2-1, with TRBD2 matching 13 bases. This CDR3 spans 16 amino acids. V lost 0 bases to trimming and J lost 9 bases; unmatched junction nucleotides: 5. Germline-derived CDR1 and CDR2 are LGHNA and YNFKEQ. As DNA, the CDR3 is TGTGCCAGCAGCCAAGAATCAACTAGCGGGGGGGTTGAGCAGTTCTTC. Amino acid sequence: CASSQESTSGGVEQFF.

The chain recombines TRBV9 with TRBJ2-7; 14 nucleotides match TRBD2. CDR3 size: 17 residues. Germline V CDR1 and CDR2: SGDLS, YYNGEE. Unmatched junction bases numbered 9, after V lost 4 bases and J lost 3 bases. CDR3 nucleotide sequence: TGTGCCAGCAGCCCAGGACTAGCGGGAGGTTTTCTCTACGAGCAGTACTTC. Translated, it gives CASSPGLAGGFLYEQYF.

This chain uses TRBV6-5 with TRBJ1-1, with a possible D match to TRBD1 (5 bases). The ends were cut back, 7 bases at V and 1 base at J, with 7 bases in the middle. Germline V CDR1 and CDR2: MNHEY, SVGAGI. This CDR3 has 12 amino acids. The CDR3 bases are TGTGCCAGCAAGGACAAGAACACTGAAGCTTTCTTT. It encodes CASKDKNTEAFF.

The rearrangement links TRBV9 to TRBJ2-2; 7 positions agree with TRBD1. Germline CDR1 is SGDLS and CDR2 is YYNGEE. Losses at the gene ends were 3 bases for V and 4 bases for J; bases not matched to a gene: 9. CDR3 length: 16 residues. The chain's CDR3 is CASSERASGGTGELFF. DNA for the CDR3: TGTGCCAGCAGCGAACGGGCATCAGGGGGCACCGGGGAGCTGTTTTTT.

The J gene is TRBJ1-2, the V gene TRBV2, with 7 bases lining up with TRBD1. This CDR3 is built from 16 residues. V dropped 5 bases and J dropped 0; count of bases not matched to a gene: 9. The germline V gene has CDR1 SNHLY and CDR2 FYNNEI. DNA for the CDR3: TGTGCCAGCAGTTTGTCGGGGACAGAATCTAACTATGGCTACACCTTC. Translated, it gives CASSLSGTESNYGYTF.

The rearrangement uses TRBV2 and TRBJ1-1; 8 positions agree with TRBD1. Germline V gene data show CDR1 as SNHLY and CDR2 as FYNNEI. Germline trimming cut 10 bases from V and 4 bases from J; bases unmatched to any gene: 14. CDR3 size: 15 residues. The CDR3 DNA reads TGTGCCACATCTCCACAGGGGGTCGAGGCCACTGAAGCTTTCTTT. Its protein product is CATSPQGVEATEAFF.

The CDR3 region is CSVGGLGQPQHF. CDR3 DNA sequence: TGCAGCGTTGGGGGTTTAGGTCAGCCCCAGCATTTT. The rearrangement joins TRBV29-1 to TRBJ1-5, with D hard to call. CDR3 length: 12 residues. In germline, CDR1 is SQVTM, CDR2 ANQGSEA. The ends were cut back, 4 bases at V and 6 bases at J, with 10 bases in the middle.

V is TRBV28 and J is TRBJ1-1; no clear D. The germline V gene encodes CDR1 MDHEN and CDR2 SYDVKM. This CDR3 comprises 11 residues. V was shortened by 5 bases and J by 5 bases, with 6 bases between the two germline ends. This chain's CDR3 is CASSARTEAFF. CDR3 DNA: TGTGCCAGCAGTGCAAGGACTGAAGCTTTCTTT.

This clone was counted between two and nine times. The V gene is TRBV4-1, the J gene TRBJ1-1; no firm D call. Germline CDR1 is MGHRA and CDR2 is YSYEKL. CDR3 length: 16 amino acids. Deletions cut 4 bases from V and 4 bases from J, with 19 bases between. The CDR3 sequence is CASSPTSVGWGTEAFF. The CDR3, as DNA: TGCGCCAGCAGCCCGACTTCTGTGGGATGGGGCACTGAAGCTTTCTTT.

This clone was observed a single time. This chain links TRBV15 with TRBJ1-4; D perhaps matches TRBD1 (5 bases). Germline CDR1 and CDR2: LNHNV and YYDKDF (reference sequence). V was shortened by 6 bases and J by 6 bases, with 14 bases between the two germline ends. The CDR3 spans 14 residues. CDR3 in DNA: TGTGCCACCAGTTACCCAGGGCTCGATGAAAAACTGTTTTTT. Amino acid sequence: CATSYPGLDEKLFF.

The V call is TRBV6-5, the J call TRBJ2-1, with TRBD2 as a possible D gene (6 bases). Deletions cut 2 bases from V and 8 bases from J, with 16 bases between. CDR1 MNHEY and CDR2 SVGAGI come from the germline V gene. This CDR3 comprises 15 residues. CDR3 protein: CASSYEVNGEDEQFF. The CDR3 DNA is TGTGCCAGCAGTTACGAGGTTAACGGGGAGGATGAGCAGTTCTTC.

This clone has only a few counts. The V call is TRBV19, the J call TRBJ1-1, with D possibly matching TRBD1 (6 bases). This CDR3 contains 14 residues. Per germline, CDR1 LNHDA and CDR2 SQIVND (reference sequence). Between the trimmed V and J ends, which lost 7 bases and 5 bases, there was a span of 17 bases. This chain's CDR3 is CASKYEGVITEAFF. CDR3 nucleotides: TGTGCCAGTAAATACGAGGGGGTAATAACTGAAGCTTTCTTT. Together with reference TRBV19 and TRBJ1-1, the CDR3 gives the full variable domain: DGGITQSPKYLFRKEGQNVTLSCEQNLNHDAMYWYRQDPGQGLRLIYYSQIVNDFQKGDIAEGYSVSREKKESFPLTVTSAQKNPTAFYLCASKYEGVITEAFFGQGTRLTVV.

The chain is built from TRBV18 and TRBJ1-6; D ambiguous. From germline, CDR1 is KGHSH and CDR2 LQKENI. The germline V and J ends were trimmed by 1 base and 12 bases, with 13 bases remaining between them. The CDR3 consists of 14 residues. CDR3 in DNA: TGTGCCAGCTCACCACAGGGTGACGTCGGACCCCTCCACTTT. This translates into CASSPQGDVGPLHF.

The chain couples TRBV3-1 (or the pseudogene TRBV3-2) to TRBJ1-4; 8 positions match TRBD1. Germline V CDR1 and CDR2: LGHDT, YNNKEL (reference sequence). The V gene end was trimmed by 0 bases and the J gene end by 7 bases; junction bases not matched to a gene: 10. The CDR3 consists of 17 residues. This CDR3 is CASSQEMVRGLREKLFF. CDR3 sequence (DNA): TGTGCCAGCAGCCAAGAGATGGTCAGGGGGCTTCGTGAAAAACTGTTTTTT.

The chain has TRBV19 and TRBJ1-5; TRBD1 agrees at 11 bases. With V trimmed by 6 bases and J by 4 bases, 5 bases remained unmatched. The CDR3 runs to 15 residues. Germline V gene lookup returns CDR1 LNHDA and CDR2 SQIVND (reference sequence). The DNA of the CDR3 is TGTGCCAGTAGCACCGGGACAGGGGGAAATCAGCCCCAGCATTTT. Amino acids: CASSTGTGGNQPQHF.

As DNA, the CDR3 is TGCAGCGCCCCGGGACTAGCGGGAGGACAGGAGCAGTTCTTC. Protein: CSAPGLAGGQEQFF. The gene calls are TRBV29-1 and TRBJ2-1; TRBD2 aligns across 15 bases. The CDR3 consists of 14 residues. The V gene end was trimmed by 7 bases and the J gene end by 10 bases; junction bases not matched to a gene: 8. The germline V gene encodes CDR1 SQVTM and CDR2 ANQGSEA.

This chain links TRBV11-2 with TRBJ2-3, with 7 bases fitting TRBD2. Germline-derived CDR1 and CDR2 are SGHAT and FQNNGV. Losses at the gene ends were 7 bases for V and 6 bases for J; bases not matched to a gene: 4. The CDR3 sequence is 12 residues long. The CDR3 protein is CASNPGGDTQYF. CDR3 bases: TGTGCCAGCAACCCCGGGGGGGATACGCAGTATTTT.

The chain links TRBV9 to TRBJ1-1; possibly TRBD1 for D (6 bases). There are 15 residues in the CDR3. Germline loops: CDR1 SGDLS, CDR2 YYNGEE. Trimming removed 0 bases at V and 5 bases at J, with 14 bases between. CDR3 region: CASSVDGTLPTEAFF. CDR3 DNA sequence: TGTGCCAGCAGCGTAGACGGGACATTACCTACTGAAGCTTTCTTT.

The V and J genes are TRBV4-2 and TRBJ1-3; the D is unclear. CDR3 length equals 15 residues. V lost 3 bases to trimming and J lost 1 base, with 10 bases between them. CDR1 is LGHNA, CDR2 YNFKEQ, per germline. The CDR3 DNA reads as TGTGCCAGCAGCCAGAGGGCAACGTCTGGAAACACCATATATTTT. Residues: CASSQRATSGNTIYF.

In regard to this clone: At one end, the junction sequence differs from germline, possibly due to a read error. The gene calls are TRBV7-7 and TRBJ2-2, with D maybe TRBD2 (6 bases). CDR3 length: 13 residues. Germline-derived CDR1 and CDR2 are SSHAT and FNYEAQ (reference sequence). The CDR3 coding sequence is TGTGCTAGCAGCTTGGGGGGTACCGGGGAGCTGTTTTTT. Amino acid sequence: CASSLGGTGELFF. Supplemented by reference TRBV7-7 and TRBJ2-2, the full variable domain reads GAGVSQSPRYKVTKRGQDVTLRCDPISSHATLYWYQQALGQGPEFLTYFNYEAQPDKSGLPSDRFSAERPEGSISTLTIQRTEQRDSAMYRCASSLGGTGELFFGEGSRLTVL.

The chain employs TRBV28 and TRBJ2-3; D gene unclear. V was pared by 5 bases and J by 0 bases, with 15 bases between. The germline V gene encodes CDR1 MDHEN and CDR2 SYDVKM. The length of the CDR3 is 16 residues. The CDR3 region has the DNA TGTGCCAGCAGTACGGGTTTCTGGGGTAGCACAGATACGCAGTATTTT. Residues: CASSTGFWGSTDTQYF.

This clone was found once. The rearrangement uses TRBV19 and TRBJ2-5; D uncertain. Trimming cost V 10 bases and J 5 bases, with 11 bases left between them. The CDR3 is 11 residues long. Looked up from germline, CDR1 is LNHDA and CDR2 is SQIVND (reference sequence). CDR3 in DNA: TGTGCCACCGCAGAAGGGGAGACCCAGTACTTC. Amino acid sequence: CATAEGETQYF.

The V call is TRBV4-1, the J call TRBJ2-7; either TRBD1 or TRBD2 may fit D (5 bases each). Trimming took 3 bases from V and 3 from J, leaving 12 bases between them. This CDR3 is 14 amino acids long. Germline loops: CDR1 MGHRA, CDR2 YSYEKL. The CDR3 spells CASSQVAGSYEQYF. Written as DNA, the CDR3 is TGCGCCAGCAGCCAGGTCGCAGGGAGCTACGAGCAGTACTTC.

The chain carries TRBV9 and TRBJ2-3; possible D gene TRBD2, 5 bases. Trimming took 0 bases from V and 1 from J, leaving 12 bases between them. CDR1 SGDLS and CDR2 YYNGEE come from the germline V gene. The CDR3 spans 16 residues. CDR3 in amino acids: CASSVVGGLRTDTQYF. DNA of the CDR3: TGTGCCAGCAGCGTAGTCGGCGGGCTCCGCACAGATACGCAGTATTTT. The entire variable domain, with the rest obtained from reference TRBV9 and TRBJ2-3, is as follows: DSGVTQTPKHLITATGQRVTLRCSPRSGDLSVYWYQQSLDQGLQFLIQYYNGEERAKGNILERFSAQQFPDLHSELNLSSLELGDSALYFCASSVVGGLRTDTQYFGPGTRLTVL.